The 8 T cell receptor beta chains reported below all come from one sample, sequenced in a study of blood T cell repertoires in COVID-19. Data came from immunoSEQ multiplex PCR; TCRdb stores just in-frame clones and leaves some out. The data show 150,000 to 200,000 clones, approximately 80% seen once. Sequenced sample: peripheral blood. The receptors were gathered from a woman aged 80 or older with acute or convalescent COVID-19.

The J gene is TRBJ2-1, the V gene TRBV7-2; 14 bases align to TRBD2. The germline V gene has CDR1 SGHTA and CDR2 FQGNSA. There are 13 residues in the CDR3. Losses at the gene ends were 5 bases for V and 14 bases for J; bases not matched to a gene: 5. This chain's CDR3 is CASSLTSGGEEFF. CDR3 nucleotide sequence: TGTGCCAGCAGCCTGACTAGCGGGGGGGAGGAGTTCTTC.

The chain has TRBV6-6 and TRBJ2-3; D is possibly TRBD2 (6 bases). The V gene lost 4 bases and the J gene lost 1 base, with 9 bases spanning the gap. The CDR3 covers 14 residues. Germline V gene sequence: CDR1 MNHNY, CDR2 SVGAGI (reference sequence). CDR3 DNA: TGTGCCAGCAGTTTAGCTAGCGGCACAGATACGCAGTATTTT. This gives the protein CASSLASGTDTQYF.

This rearrangement joins TRBV19 to TRBJ1-2, with 7 bases fitting TRBD1. The ends lost 4 bases at V and 0 bases at J; junction bases unmatched: 8. CDR3 length equals 16 residues. The germline V gene has CDR1 LNHDA and CDR2 SQIVND (reference sequence). The DNA of the CDR3 is TGTGCCAGTAGTACGGGACAGCCAGATTCTAACTATGGCTACACCTTC. Translating gives CASSTGQPDSNYGYTF.

J is TRBJ1-1 and V is TRBV5-1, with 8 nucleotides matching TRBD1. V lost 0 bases, J lost 4 bases, and 5 bases stayed unmatched. The V gene's germline CDR1 is SGHRS and CDR2 YFSETQ. The CDR3 covers 15 residues. The CDR3 bases are TGCGCCAGCAGCTTGGAGACAGGGGCTGTCACTGAAGCTTTCTTT. Protein: CASSLETGAVTEAFF.

As DNA, the CDR3 is TGTGCCTGGAGTGTACGGGGGACTTGGAGTCAGCCCCAGCATTTT. The encoded protein is CAWSVRGTWSQPQHF. The genes are TRBV30 and TRBJ1-5, with a weak D call TRBD1 (5 bases). The CDR3 loop spans 15 amino acids. V shed 0 bases and J shed 6 bases, with 15 bases lying between them. The germline V gene has CDR1 GTSNPN and CDR2 SVGIG (reference sequence).

The rearrangement joins TRBV7-6 to TRBJ1-5, with 9 positions matching TRBD1. The germline V gene encodes CDR1 SGHVS and CDR2 FNYEAQ. This CDR3 is 14 amino acids long. The junction had 7 bases not matched to a gene; V was cut back by 6 bases and J by 7 bases. CDR3 region: CASSYTGGGQPQHF. CDR3 DNA: TGTGCCAGCAGTTATACAGGGGGCGGGCAGCCCCAGCATTTT.

The chain carries TRBV19 and TRBJ1-2; 7 bases align to TRBD1. With 4 bases clipped from V and 3 bases from J, the junction kept 8 bases outside the gene matches. The CDR3 has 15 amino acids. Germline CDR1 is LNHDA and CDR2 is SQIVND (reference sequence). For the CDR3, the DNA is TGTGCCAGTAGTACGACCCCGACAGGGTACTATGGCTACACCTTC. Protein: CASSTTPTGYYGYTF. The entire variable domain, with the rest obtained from reference TRBV19 and TRBJ1-2, is as follows: DGGITQSPKYLFRKEGQNVTLSCEQNLNHDAMYWYRQDPGQGLRLIYYSQIVNDFQKGDIAEGYSVSREKKESFPLTVTSAQKNPTAFYLCASSTTPTGYYGYTFGSGTRLTVV.

The V and J genes are TRBV19 and TRBJ2-5; 7 bases match TRBD2. V was pared by 7 bases and J by 6 bases, with 8 bases of the junction left unmatched. CDR1 LNHDA and CDR2 SQIVND come from the germline V gene (reference sequence). The CDR3 has 13 amino acids. The CDR3 is CASMGGSVKTQYF. The CDR3 nucleotides read TGTGCCAGTATGGGCGGGAGTGTAAAGACCCAGTACTTC.